This TCR beta chain is from a study of blood T cell repertoires in COVID-19. Study context: The origin of the acute and convalescent COVID-19 samples was the United States, Italy and Spain. PBMCs, B-cell-depleted T cells, or T cells provided the cDNA or gDNA that made up the material.

Per the original methods: Cell counts per sample came from amplifying reference gene primers. Data came from immunoSEQ multiplex PCR; TCRdb stores just in-frame clones and leaves some out. The D gene and trimming were derived from the DNA, and the V and J assignments and clone size from that table. This table holds approximately 450,000 clones, around 88% found once. This receptor was identified in a woman aged 25 to 45 with acute or convalescent COVID-19. Sequenced sample: peripheral blood.

This CDR3 reads CASSLYSSYEQYF. In DNA, the CDR3 is TGTGCCAGCAGCTTGTATTCGTCCTACGAGCAGTACTTC. The chain joins TRBV5-5 to TRBJ2-7; D is unclear. This CDR3 is built from 13 residues. The V gene's germline CDR1 is SGHKS and CDR2 YYEKEE (reference sequence). V lost 1 base, J lost 1 base, and 6 bases lay in between.